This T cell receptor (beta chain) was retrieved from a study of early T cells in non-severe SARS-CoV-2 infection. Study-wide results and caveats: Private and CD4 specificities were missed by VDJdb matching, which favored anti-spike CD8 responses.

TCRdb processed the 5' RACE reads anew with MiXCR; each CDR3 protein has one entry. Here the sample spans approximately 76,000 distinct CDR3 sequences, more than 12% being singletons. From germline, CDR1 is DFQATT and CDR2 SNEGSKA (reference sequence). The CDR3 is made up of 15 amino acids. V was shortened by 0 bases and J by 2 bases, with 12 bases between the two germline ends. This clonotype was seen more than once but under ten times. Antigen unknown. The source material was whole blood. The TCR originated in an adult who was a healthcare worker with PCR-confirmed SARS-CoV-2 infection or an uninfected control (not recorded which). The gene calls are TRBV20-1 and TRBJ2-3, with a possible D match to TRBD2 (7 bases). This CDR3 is CSARDWGGPTDTQYF. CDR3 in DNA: TGCAGTGCTAGAGATTGGGGGGGCCCCACAGATACGCAGTATTTT.